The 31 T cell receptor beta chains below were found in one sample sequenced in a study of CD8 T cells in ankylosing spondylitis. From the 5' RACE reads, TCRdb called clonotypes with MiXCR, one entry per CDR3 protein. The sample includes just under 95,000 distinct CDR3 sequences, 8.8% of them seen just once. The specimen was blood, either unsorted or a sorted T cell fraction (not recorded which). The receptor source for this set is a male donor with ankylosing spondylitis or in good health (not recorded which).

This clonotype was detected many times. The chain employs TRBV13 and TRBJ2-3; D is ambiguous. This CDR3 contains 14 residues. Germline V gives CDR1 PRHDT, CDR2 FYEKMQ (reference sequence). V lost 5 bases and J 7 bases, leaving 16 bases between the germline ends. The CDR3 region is CASSLETPQNTQYF. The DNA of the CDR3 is TGTGCCAGCAGCCTGGAGACGCCCCAAAATACGCAGTATTTT. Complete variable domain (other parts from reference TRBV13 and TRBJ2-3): AAGVIQSPRHLIKEKRETATLKCYPIPRHDTVYWYQQGPGQDPQFLISFYEKMQSDKGSIPDRFSAQQFSDYHSELNMSSLELGDSALYFCASSLETPQNTQYFGPGTRLTVL.

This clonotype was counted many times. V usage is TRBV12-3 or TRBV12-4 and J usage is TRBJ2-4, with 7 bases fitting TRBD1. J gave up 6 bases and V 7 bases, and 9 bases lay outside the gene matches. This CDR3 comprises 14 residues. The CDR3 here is CASKDTGVGNIQYF. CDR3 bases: TGTGCCAGCAAAGACACAGGGGTGGGAAACATTCAGTACTTC.

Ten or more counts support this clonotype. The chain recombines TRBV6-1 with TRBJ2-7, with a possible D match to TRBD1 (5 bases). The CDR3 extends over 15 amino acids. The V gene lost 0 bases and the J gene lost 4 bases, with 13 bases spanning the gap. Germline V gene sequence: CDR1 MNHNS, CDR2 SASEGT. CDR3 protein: CASSEAQGQSYEQYF. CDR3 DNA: TGTGCCAGCAGTGAAGCGCAAGGACAATCTTACGAGCAGTACTTC.

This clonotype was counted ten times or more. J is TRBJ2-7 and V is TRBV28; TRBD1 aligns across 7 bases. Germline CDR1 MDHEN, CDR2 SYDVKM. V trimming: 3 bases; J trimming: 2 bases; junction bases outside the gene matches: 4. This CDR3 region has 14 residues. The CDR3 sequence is CASSLTGSTYEQYF. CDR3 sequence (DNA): TGTGCCAGCAGTTTGACAGGGAGCACCTACGAGCAGTACTTC. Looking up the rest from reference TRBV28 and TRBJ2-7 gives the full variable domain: DVKVTQSSRYLVKRTGEKVFLECVQDMDHENMFWYRQDPGLGLRLIYFSYDVKMKEKGDIPEGYSVSREKKERFSLILESASTNQTSMYLCASSLTGSTYEQYFGPGTRLTVT.

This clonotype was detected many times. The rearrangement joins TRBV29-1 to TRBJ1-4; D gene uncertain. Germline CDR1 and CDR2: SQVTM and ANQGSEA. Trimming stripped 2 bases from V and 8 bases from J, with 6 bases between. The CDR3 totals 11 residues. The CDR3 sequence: CSVEFGEKLFF. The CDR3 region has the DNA TGCAGCGTTGAATTTGGGGAAAAACTGTTTTTT.

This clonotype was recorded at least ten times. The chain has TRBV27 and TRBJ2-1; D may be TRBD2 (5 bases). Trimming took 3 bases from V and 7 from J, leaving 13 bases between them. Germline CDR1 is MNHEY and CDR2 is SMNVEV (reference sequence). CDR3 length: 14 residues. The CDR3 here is CASSLAGVGNEQFF. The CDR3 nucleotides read TGTGCCAGCAGTTTGGCCGGGGTCGGAAATGAGCAGTTCTTC.

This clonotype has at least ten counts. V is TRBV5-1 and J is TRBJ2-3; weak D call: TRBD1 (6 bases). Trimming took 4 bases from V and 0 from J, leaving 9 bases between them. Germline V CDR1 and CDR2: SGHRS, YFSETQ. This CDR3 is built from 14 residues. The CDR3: CASSPGHSTDTQYF. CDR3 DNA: TGCGCCAGCAGCCCGGGACATAGCACAGATACGCAGTATTTT. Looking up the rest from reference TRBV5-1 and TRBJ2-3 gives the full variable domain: KAGVTQTPRYLIKTRGQQVTLSCSPISGHRSVSWYQQTPGQGLQFLFEYFSETQRNKGNFPGRFSGRQFSNSRSEMNVSTLELGDSALYLCASSPGHSTDTQYFGPGTRLTVL.

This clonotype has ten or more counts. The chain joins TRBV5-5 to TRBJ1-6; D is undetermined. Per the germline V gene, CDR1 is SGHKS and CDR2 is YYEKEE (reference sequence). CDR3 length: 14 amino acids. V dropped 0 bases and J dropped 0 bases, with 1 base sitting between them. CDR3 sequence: CASSLVSYNSPLHF. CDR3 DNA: TGTGCCAGCAGCTTGGTCTCCTATAATTCACCCCTCCACTTT.

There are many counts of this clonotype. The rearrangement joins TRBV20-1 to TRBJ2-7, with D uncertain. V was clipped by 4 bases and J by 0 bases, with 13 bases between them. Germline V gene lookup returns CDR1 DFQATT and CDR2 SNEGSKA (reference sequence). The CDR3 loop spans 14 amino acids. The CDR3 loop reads CSANPSGSSYEQYF. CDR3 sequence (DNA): TGCAGTGCTAACCCGTCCGGTAGCTCCTACGAGCAGTACTTC.

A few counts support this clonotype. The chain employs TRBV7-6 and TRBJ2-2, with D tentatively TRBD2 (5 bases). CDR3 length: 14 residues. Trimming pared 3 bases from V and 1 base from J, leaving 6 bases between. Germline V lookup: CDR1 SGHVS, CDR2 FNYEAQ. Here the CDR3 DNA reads TGTGCCAGCAGCTTCGGGGTGAACACCGGGGAGCTGTTTTTT. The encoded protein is CASSFGVNTGELFF.

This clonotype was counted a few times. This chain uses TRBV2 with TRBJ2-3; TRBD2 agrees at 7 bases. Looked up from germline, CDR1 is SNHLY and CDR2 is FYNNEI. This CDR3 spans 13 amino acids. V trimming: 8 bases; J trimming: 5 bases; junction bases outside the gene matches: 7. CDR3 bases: TGTGCCAGCGGGAGGGGTACGGTAGATACGCAGTATTTT. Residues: CASGRGTVDTQYF.

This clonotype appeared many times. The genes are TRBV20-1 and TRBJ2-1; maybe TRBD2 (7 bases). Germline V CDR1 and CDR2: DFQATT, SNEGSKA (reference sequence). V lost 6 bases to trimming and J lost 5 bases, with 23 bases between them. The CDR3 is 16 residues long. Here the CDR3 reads CSARTTGRGFNNEQFF. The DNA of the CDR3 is TGCAGTGCCCGAACAACAGGGCGGGGGTTCAACAATGAGCAGTTCTTC.

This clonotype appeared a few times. CDR3 nucleotide sequence: TGTGCCAGCAGCCAACAGGGTCCTACGCAGTATTTT. As protein: CASSQQGPTQYF. The chain joins TRBV5-6 to TRBJ2-3, with TRBD1 as a possible D gene (6 bases). CDR3 length: 12 amino acids. Looked up from germline, CDR1 is SGHDT and CDR2 is YYEEEE. Trimming cost V 4 bases and J 8 bases, with 11 bases left between them.

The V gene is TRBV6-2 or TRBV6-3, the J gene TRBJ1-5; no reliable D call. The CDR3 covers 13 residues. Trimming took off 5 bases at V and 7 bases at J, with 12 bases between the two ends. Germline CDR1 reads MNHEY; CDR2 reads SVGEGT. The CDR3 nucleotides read TGTGCCAGCAGTCCGGCCTCAAGACAGCCCCAGCATTTT. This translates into CASSPASRQPQHF.

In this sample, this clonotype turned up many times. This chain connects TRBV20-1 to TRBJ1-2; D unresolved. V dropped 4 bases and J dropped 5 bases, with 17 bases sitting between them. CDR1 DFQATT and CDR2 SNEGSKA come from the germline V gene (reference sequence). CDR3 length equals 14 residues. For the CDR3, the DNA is TGCAGTGCTACTATCCTTATGGAGGGTTATGGCTACACCTTC. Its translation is CSATILMEGYGYTF.

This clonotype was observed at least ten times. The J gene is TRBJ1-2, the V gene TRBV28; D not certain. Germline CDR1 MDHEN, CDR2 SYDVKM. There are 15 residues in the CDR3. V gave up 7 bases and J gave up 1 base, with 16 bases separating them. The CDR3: CASTLVVGVNYGYTF. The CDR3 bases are TGTGCCAGCACCCTAGTAGTAGGAGTTAACTATGGCTACACCTTC.

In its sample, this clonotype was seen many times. DNA of the CDR3: TGCGCCAGCAACCGGGGCGAAGTACTGATGAACACTGAAGCTTTCTTT. Translation: CASNRGEVLMNTEAFF. The rearrangement uses TRBV5-1 and TRBJ1-1; D is possibly TRBD1 (5 bases). The CDR3 has 16 amino acids. Trimming left V 6 bases short and J 0 bases short, with 18 bases between. Germline V gives CDR1 SGHRS, CDR2 YFSETQ.

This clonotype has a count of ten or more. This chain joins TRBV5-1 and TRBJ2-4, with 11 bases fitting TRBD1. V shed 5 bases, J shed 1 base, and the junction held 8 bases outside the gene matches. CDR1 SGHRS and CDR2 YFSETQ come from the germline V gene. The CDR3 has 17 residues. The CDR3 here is CASSARGQGDAKNIQYF. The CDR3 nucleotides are TGCGCCAGCAGTGCTCGGGGACAGGGGGACGCCAAAAACATTCAGTACTTC.

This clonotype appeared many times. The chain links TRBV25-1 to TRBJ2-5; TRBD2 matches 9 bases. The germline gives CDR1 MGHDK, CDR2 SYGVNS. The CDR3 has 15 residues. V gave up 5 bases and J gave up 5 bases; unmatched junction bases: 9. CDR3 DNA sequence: TGTGCCAGCAGTCGAAGTAGCGGGGGAATGGAGACCCAGTACTTC. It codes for CASSRSSGGMETQYF. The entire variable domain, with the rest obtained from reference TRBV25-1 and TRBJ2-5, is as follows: EADIYQTPRYLVIGTGKKITLECSQTMGHDKMYWYQQDPGMELHLIHYSYGVNSTEKGDLSSESTVSRIRTEHFPLTLESARPSHTSQYLCASSRSSGGMETQYFGPGTRLLVL.

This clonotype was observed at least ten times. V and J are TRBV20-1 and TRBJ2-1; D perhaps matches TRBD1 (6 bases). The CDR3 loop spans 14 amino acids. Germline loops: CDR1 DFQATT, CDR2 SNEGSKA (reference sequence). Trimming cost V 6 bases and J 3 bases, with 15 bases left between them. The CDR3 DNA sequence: TGCAGTGCCCCCGGGCAGGGACACTACAATGAGCAGTTCTTC. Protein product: CSAPGQGHYNEQFF.

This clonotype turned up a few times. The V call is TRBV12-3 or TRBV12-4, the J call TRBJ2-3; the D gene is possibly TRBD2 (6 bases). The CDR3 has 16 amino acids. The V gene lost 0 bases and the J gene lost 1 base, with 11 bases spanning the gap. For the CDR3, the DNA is TGTGCCAGCAGTTTAGCGGCGGGGTCCGGCACAGATACGCAGTATTTT. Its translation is CASSLAAGSGTDTQYF.

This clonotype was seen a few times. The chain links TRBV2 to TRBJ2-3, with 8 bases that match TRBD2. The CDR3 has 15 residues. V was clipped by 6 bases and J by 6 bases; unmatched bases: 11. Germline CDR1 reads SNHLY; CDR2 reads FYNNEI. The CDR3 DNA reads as TGTGCCAGCAGGCGCCGGCGGGGGGACCAGGATACGCAGTATTTT. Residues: CASRRRRGDQDTQYF.

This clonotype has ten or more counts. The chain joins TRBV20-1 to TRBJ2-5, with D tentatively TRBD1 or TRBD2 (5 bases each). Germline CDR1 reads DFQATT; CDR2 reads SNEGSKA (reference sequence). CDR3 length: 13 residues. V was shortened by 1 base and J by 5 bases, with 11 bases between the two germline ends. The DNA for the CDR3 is TGCAGTGCTAGAGTTCAGGGACGGGAGACCCAGTACTTC. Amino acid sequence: CSARVQGRETQYF.

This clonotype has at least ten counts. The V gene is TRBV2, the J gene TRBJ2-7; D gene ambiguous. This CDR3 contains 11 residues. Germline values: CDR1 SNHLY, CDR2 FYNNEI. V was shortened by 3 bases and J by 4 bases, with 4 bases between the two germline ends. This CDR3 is CASSEKYEQYF. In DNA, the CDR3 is TGTGCCAGCAGTGAGAAATACGAGCAGTACTTC.

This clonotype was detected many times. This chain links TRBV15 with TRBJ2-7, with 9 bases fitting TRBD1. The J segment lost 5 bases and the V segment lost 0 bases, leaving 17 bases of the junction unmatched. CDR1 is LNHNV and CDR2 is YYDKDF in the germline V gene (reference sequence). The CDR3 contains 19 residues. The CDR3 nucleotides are TGTGCCACCAGCAGAGAAAGTCCCTTCTCTCCGGGACAGGGAAACGAGCAGTACTTC. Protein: CATSRESPFSPGQGNEQYF.

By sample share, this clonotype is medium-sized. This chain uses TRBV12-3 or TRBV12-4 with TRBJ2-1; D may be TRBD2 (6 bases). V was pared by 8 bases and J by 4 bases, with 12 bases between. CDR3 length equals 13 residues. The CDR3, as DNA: TGTGCCAGCTCGGGACTGGGATACAATGAGCAGTTCTTC. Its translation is CASSGLGYNEQFF.

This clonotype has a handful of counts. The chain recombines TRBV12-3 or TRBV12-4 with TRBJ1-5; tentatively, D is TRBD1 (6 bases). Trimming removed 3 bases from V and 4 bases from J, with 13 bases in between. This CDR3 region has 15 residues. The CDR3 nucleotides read TGTGCCAGCAGTTTCGGACAGCCCGTTAATCAGCCCCAGCATTTT. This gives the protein CASSFGQPVNQPQHF.

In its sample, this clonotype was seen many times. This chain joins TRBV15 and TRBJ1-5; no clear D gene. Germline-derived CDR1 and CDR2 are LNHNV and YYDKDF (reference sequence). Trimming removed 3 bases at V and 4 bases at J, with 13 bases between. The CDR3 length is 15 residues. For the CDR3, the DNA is TGTGCCACCAGCAGCGGGATACCCGGAAATCAGCCCCAGCATTTT. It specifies CATSSGIPGNQPQHF.

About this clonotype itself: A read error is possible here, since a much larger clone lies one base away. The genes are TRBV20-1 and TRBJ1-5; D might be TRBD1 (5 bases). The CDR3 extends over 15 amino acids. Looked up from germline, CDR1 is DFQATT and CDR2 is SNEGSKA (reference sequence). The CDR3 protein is CSARDQTVSNRPQHF. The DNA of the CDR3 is TGCAGTGCTAGAGATCAGACAGTGAGCAATCGGCCCCAGCATTTT.

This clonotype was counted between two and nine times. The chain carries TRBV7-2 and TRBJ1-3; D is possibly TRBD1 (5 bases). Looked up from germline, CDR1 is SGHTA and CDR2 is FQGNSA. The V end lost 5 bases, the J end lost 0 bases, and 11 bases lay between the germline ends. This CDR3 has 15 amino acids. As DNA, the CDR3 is TGTGCCAGCAGCCCAGGGCTGAGCTCTGGAAACACCATATATTTT. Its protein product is CASSPGLSSGNTIYF. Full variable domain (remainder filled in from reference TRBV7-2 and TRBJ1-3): GAGVSQSPSNKVTEKGKDVELRCDPISGHTALYWYRQSLGQGLEFLIYFQGNSAPDKSGLPSDRFSAERTGGSVSTLTIQRTQQEDSAVYLCASSPGLSSGNTIYFGEGSWLTVV.

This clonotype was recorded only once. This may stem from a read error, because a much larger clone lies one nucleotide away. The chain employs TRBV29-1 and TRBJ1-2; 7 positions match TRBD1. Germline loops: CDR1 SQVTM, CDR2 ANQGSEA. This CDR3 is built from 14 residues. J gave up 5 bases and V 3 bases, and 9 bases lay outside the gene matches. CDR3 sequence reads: CSVEGDRKRYGYTF. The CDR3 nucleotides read TGCAGCGTTGAGGGGGACAGAAAGCGGTATGGCTACACCTTC.